This T cell receptor (beta chain) is drawn from a study of cytomegalovirus exposure and HLA in healthy donors. Study observations and caveats: Roughly uniform depth of sequencing across donors was assumed in presence/absence analyses. Association with HLA alleles at 0.05 false discovery rate was found for around 17,000 TCR beta sequences in a later analysis.

PCR primers comprised 60 Vbeta and 13 Jbeta primers. The method was immunoSEQ multiplex PCR; TCRdb's version includes in-frame clones alone and lacks a portion of them. The sample lists fewer than 110,000 clones, roughly 82% occurring once. Healthy people donating bone marrow made up the donors. In the case of this clone: The antigen is undetermined.

The receptor's source is a man between 25 and 39 years old in good health and CMV-seropositive. The sample taken for sequencing was PBMCs.

The CDR3 sequence is CASSPRGVVYNEQFF. Here the CDR3 DNA reads TGTGCCAGCAGCCCCCGGGGGGTTGTCTACAATGAGCAGTTCTTC. The V and J genes are TRBV13 and TRBJ2-1; 7 bases map to TRBD2. This CDR3 region has 15 residues. The V segment lost 5 bases and the J segment 3 bases; nucleotides outside the gene matches: 7. Per germline, CDR1 PRHDT and CDR2 FYEKMQ (reference sequence).